This T cell receptor (beta chain) was recovered during a study of blood T cell dynamics during melanoma immunotherapy. As for time point: week 3, after first cycle of checkpoint inhibitor. Assay: immunoSEQ multiplex PCR; the TCRdb copy retains only in-frame clones and omits some. In the table there are about 16,000 clones, approximately 94% of which are singletons. Trimming took off 6 bases at V and 3 bases at J, with 18 bases between the two ends. There are 16 residues in the CDR3. Per the germline V gene, CDR1 is MNHEY and CDR2 is SMNVEV (reference sequence). This clone was seen a single time. The rearrangement joins TRBV27 to TRBJ2-1, with unresolved D. The specimen comprised effector memory CD8+ T cells from blood, sampled from a patient treated with checkpoint blockade. The origin of this receptor is a human donor with melanoma. The CDR3 loop reads CASSSVFMDGYNEQFF. The CDR3, as DNA: TGTGCCAGCAGCTCAGTCTTCATGGACGGCTACAATGAGCAGTTCTTC.